This TCR beta chain came from a study of OX40 agonist ivuxolimab in advanced cancers. Across the study: The patients received agonistic anti-OX40 (CD134) antibody ivuxolimab.

This CDR3 has 15 amino acids. Germline V gives CDR1 SGHDN, CDR2 FVKESK. The V end lost 3 bases, the J end lost 3 bases, and 14 bases lay between the germline ends. Profiling relied on immunoSEQ multiplex PCR, and the TCRdb table lists in-frame clones only, not all of them. The sample has some 80,000 clones; less than 90% are singletons. Study findings and constraints: In the 0.1 to 3.0 mg/kg range, CD4+ and CD8+ blood T cells had expanded clonally by week 6. The antigens recognized by the expanded peripheral T cells, that is their antigen specificity, were not determined.

In the case of this clone: Its matching antigen is unknown.

The chain carries TRBV14 and TRBJ2-5; D not resolved. This sample comprised CD4+ or CD8+ T cells sorted from blood, obtained in a trial of the OX40 agonist ivuxolimab. The receptor's source is an adult with an advanced solid tumor such as melanoma, head and neck, liver or kidney cancer. The CDR3 coding sequence is TGTGCCAGCAGCCACTTCATGGGGTCAGAAGAGACCCAGTACTTC. Translated: CASSHFMGSEETQYF. The full variable domain, rest sourced from reference TRBV14 and TRBJ2-5, is EAGVTQFPSHSVIEKGQTVTLRCDPISGHDNLYWYRRVMGKEIKFLLHFVKESKQDESGMPNNRFLAERTGGTYSTLKVQPAELEDSGVYFCASSHFMGSEETQYFGPGTRLLVL.